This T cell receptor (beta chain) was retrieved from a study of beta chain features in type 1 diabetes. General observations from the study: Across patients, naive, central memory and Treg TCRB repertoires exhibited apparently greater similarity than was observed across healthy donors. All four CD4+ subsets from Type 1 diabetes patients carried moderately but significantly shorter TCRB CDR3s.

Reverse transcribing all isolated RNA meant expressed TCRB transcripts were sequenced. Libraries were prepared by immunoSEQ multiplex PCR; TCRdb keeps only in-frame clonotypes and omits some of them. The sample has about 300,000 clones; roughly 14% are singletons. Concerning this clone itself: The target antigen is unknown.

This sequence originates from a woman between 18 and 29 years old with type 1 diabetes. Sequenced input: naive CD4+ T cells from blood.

This CDR3 is CASTGGGHLLQETQYF. The DNA of the CDR3 is TGTGCCAGCACCGGGGGGGGACACCTTCTTCAAGAGACCCAGTACTTC. The chain recombines TRBV11-2 with TRBJ2-5; 8 bases align to TRBD2. The J segment lost 2 bases and the V segment lost 7 bases, leaving 12 bases of the junction unmatched. Germline CDR1 SGHAT, CDR2 FQNNGV. This CDR3 contains 16 residues. Supplemented by reference TRBV11-2 and TRBJ2-5, the full variable domain reads EAGVAQSPRYKIIEKRQSVAFWCNPISGHATLYWYQQILGQGPKLLIQFQNNGVVDDSQLPKDRFSAERLKGVDSTLKIQPAKLEDSAVYLCASTGGGHLLQETQYFGPGTRLLVL.